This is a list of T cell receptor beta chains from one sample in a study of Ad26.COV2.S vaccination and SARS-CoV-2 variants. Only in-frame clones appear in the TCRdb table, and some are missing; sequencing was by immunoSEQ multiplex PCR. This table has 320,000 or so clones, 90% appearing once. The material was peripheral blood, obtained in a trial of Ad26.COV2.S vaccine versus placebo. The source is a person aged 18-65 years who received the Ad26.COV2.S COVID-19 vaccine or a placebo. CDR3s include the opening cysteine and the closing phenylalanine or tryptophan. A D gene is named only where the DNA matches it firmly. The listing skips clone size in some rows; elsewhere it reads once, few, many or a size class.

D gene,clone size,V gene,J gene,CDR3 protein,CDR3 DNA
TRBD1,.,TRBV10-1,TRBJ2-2,CASSEPGTGSTGELFF,TGCGCCAGCAGTGAGCCCGGGACAGGGAGTACCGGGGAGCTGTTTTTT
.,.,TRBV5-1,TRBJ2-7,CASSLDGGTYEQYF,TGCGCCAGCAGCTTGGACGGCGGAACCTACGAGCAGTACTTC
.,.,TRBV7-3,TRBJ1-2,CASSLNVRGINYGYTF,TGTGCCAGCAGCTTAAACGTCAGGGGAATTAACTATGGCTACACCTTC
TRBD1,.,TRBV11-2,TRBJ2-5,CASSLHGTGNQETQYF,TGTGCCAGCAGCCTACATGGGACAGGCAACCAAGAGACCCAGTACTTC
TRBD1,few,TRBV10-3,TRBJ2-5,CAISEGTGVETQYF,TGTGCCATCAGTGAGGGGACAGGGGTAGAGACCCAGTACTTC
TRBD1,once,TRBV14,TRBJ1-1,CASRSQGHTEAFF,TGTGCCAGCAGGTCACAGGGGCACACTGAAGCTTTCTTT
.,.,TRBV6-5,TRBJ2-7,CASRGGGQSSYEQYF,TGTGCCAGCAGAGGGGGGGGACAGAGCTCCTACGAGCAGTACTTC
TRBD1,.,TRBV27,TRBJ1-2,CASSYDRDSYGYTF,TGTGCCAGCAGTTATGACCGGGACAGCTATGGCTACACCTTC
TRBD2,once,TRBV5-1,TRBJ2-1,CASSGLAGSSYNEQFF,TGCGCCAGCAGCGGTCTAGCGGGGAGCTCCTACAATGAGCAGTTCTTC
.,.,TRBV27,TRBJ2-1,CASSFRYWGLNEQFF,TGTGCCAGCAGTTTTCGGTATTGGGGGCTCAATGAGCAGTTCTTC
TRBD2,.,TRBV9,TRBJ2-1,CASSVRGLAGVTYNEQFF,TGTGCCAGCAGCGTCCGAGGACTAGCGGGGGTAACCTACAATGAGCAGTTCTTC
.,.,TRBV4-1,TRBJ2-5,CASSQGHGGLQETQYF,TGCGCCAGCAGCCAAGGACATGGGGGACTCCAAGAGACCCAGTACTTC
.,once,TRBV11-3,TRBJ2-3,CASSLDRGTSTDTQYF,TGTGCCAGCAGCTTAGACAGGGGTACTAGCACAGATACGCAGTATTTT
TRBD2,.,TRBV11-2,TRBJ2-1,CASSRSGAYNEQFF,TGTGCCAGCAGCCGTAGCGGGGCCTACAATGAGCAGTTCTTC
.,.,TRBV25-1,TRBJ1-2,CASSPRVDTTAYYGYTF,TGTGCCAGCAGTCCCCGTGTTGACACCACCGCTTACTATGGCTACACCTTC
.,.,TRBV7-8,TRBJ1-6,CASSLQTQPPLHF,TGTGCCAGCAGCCTACAAACCCAGCCACCCCTCCACTTT
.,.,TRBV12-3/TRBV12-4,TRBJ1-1,CASSLSIGTEAFF,TGTGCCAGCAGTTTAAGTATCGGCACTGAAGCTTTCTTT
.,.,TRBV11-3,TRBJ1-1,CASSFESEAFF,TGTGCCAGCAGCTTTGAGTCTGAAGCTTTCTTT
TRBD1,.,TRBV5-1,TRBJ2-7,CASSLGLGQGRDYEQYF,TGCGCCAGCAGCTTGGGCCTGGGACAGGGAAGAGACTACGAGCAGTACTTC
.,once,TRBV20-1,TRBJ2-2,CSASYRRPPNTGELFF,TGCAGTGCTAGTTACAGGCGACCACCGAACACCGGGGAGCTGTTTTTT
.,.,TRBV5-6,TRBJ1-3,CASSSQGYGNTIYF,TGTGCCAGCAGCTCCCAGGGATACGGAAACACCATATATTTT
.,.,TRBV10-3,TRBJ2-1,CAIKGGQRDWDEQFF,TGTGCCATCAAGGGGGGACAGAGGGACTGGGATGAGCAGTTCTTC
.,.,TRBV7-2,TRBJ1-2,CASSPGYGYTF,TGTGCCAGCAGTCCAGGGTATGGCTACACCTTC
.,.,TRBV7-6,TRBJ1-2,CASSLASPVDYGYTF,TGTGCCAGCAGCTTAGCGAGTCCGGTGGACTATGGCTACACCTTC
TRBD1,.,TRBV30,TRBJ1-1,CAWSQEPGQGALRAEAFF,TGTGCCTGGAGTCAAGAACCGGGACAGGGGGCGCTGAGGGCTGAAGCTTTCTTT
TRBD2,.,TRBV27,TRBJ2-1,CASSSAGGGYYNEQFF,TGTGCCAGCAGTTCGGCGGGAGGGGGCTACTACAATGAGCAGTTCTTC
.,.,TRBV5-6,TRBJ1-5,CASSLVSGNQPQHF,TGTGCCAGCAGCTTGGTTTCGGGGAATCAGCCCCAGCATTTT